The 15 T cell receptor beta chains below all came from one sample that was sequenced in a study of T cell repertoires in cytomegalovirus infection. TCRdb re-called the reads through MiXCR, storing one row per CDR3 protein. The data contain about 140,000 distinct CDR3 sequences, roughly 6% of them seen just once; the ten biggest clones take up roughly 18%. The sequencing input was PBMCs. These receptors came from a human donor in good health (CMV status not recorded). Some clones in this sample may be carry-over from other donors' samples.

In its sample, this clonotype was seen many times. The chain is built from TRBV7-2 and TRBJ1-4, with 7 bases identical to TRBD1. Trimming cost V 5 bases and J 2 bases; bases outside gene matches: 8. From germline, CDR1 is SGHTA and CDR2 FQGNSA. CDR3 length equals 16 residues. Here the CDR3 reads CASSGKPGQTNEKLFF. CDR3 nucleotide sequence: TGTGCCAGCAGCGGGAAGCCGGGACAGACTAATGAAAAACTGTTTTTT.

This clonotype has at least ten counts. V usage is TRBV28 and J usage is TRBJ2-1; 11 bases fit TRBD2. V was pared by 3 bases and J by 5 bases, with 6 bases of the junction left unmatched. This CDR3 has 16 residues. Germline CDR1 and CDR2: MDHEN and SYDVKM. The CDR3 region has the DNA TGTGCCAGCAGTTTTGTGGAGGGACTAGCGGACAATGAGCAGTTCTTC. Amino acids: CASSFVEGLADNEQFF.

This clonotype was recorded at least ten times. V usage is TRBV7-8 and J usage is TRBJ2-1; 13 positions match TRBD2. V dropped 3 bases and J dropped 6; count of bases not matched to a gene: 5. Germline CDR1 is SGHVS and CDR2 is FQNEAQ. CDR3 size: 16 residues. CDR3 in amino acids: CASSFRWTSGGNEQFF. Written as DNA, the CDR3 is TGTGCCAGCAGCTTTAGGTGGACTAGCGGGGGCAATGAGCAGTTCTTC. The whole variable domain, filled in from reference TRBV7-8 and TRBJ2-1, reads GAGVSQSPRYKVAKRGQDVALRCDPISGHVSLFWYQQALGQGPEFLTYFQNEAQLDKSGLPSDRFFAERPEGSVSTLKIQRTQQEDSAVYLCASSFRWTSGGNEQFFGPGTRLTVL.

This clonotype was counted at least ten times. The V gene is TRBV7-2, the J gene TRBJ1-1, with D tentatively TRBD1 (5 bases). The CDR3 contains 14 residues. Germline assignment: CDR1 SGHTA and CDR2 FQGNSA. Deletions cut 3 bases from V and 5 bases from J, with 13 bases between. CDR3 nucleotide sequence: TGTGCCAGCAGCTTCGGGTCGCGGGGGACTGAAGCTTTCTTT. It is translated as CASSFGSRGTEAFF.

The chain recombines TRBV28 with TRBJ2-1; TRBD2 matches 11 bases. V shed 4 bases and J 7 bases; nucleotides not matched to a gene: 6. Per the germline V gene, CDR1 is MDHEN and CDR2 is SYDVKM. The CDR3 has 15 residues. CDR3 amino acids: CASSSIAGGQNEQFF. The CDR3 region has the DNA TGTGCCAGCAGTTCGATAGCGGGGGGGCAAAATGAGCAGTTCTTC.

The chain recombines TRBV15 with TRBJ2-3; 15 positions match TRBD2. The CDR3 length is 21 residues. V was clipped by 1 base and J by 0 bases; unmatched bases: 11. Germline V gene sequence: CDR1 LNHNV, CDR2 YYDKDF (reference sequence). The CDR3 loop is CATSRVPPGLAGGPSTDTQYF. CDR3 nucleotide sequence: TGTGCCACCAGCAGAGTACCCCCGGGACTAGCGGGGGGCCCGAGCACAGATACGCAGTATTTT.

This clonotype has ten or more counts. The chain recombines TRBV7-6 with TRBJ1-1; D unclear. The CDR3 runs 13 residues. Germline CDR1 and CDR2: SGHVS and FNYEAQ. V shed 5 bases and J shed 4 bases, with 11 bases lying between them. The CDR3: CASSVRVGTEAFF. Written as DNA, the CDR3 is TGTGCCAGCAGCGTAAGGGTCGGCACTGAAGCTTTCTTT.

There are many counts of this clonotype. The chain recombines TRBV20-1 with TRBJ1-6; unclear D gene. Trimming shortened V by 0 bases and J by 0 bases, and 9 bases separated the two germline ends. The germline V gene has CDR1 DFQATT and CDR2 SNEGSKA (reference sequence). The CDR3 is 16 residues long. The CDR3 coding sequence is TGCAGTGCTAGAGATGGCAGCCGCTCCTATAATTCACCCCTCCACTTT. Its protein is CSARDGSRSYNSPLHF.

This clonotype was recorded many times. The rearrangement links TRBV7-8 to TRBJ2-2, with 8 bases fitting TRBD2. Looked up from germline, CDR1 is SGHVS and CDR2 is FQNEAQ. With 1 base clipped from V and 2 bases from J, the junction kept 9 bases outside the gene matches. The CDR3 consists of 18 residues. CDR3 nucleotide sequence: TGTGCCAGCAGCTTAGTGTGGAGCGGGGGATCCAACACCGGGGAGCTGTTTTTT. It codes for CASSLVWSGGSNTGELFF. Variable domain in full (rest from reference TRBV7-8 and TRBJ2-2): GAGVSQSPRYKVAKRGQDVALRCDPISGHVSLFWYQQALGQGPEFLTYFQNEAQLDKSGLPSDRFFAERPEGSVSTLKIQRTQQEDSAVYLCASSLVWSGGSNTGELFFGEGSRLTVL.

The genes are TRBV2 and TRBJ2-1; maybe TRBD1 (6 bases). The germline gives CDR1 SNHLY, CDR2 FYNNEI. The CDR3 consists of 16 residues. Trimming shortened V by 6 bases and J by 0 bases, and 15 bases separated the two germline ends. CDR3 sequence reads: CASRDNRASSYNEQFF. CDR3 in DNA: TGTGCCAGCAGGGATAACAGGGCAAGCTCCTACAATGAGCAGTTCTTC.

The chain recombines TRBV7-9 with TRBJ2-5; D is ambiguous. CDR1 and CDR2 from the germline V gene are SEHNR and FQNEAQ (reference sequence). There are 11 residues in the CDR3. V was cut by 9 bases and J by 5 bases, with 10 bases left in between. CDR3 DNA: TGTGCCAGACAGTCTTGGGAGACCCAGTACTTC. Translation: CARQSWETQYF. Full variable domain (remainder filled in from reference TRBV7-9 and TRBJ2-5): DTGVSQNPRHKITKRGQNVTFRCDPISEHNRLYWYRQTLGQGPEFLTYFQNEAQLEKSRLLSDRFSAERPKGSFSTLEIQRTEQGDSAMYLCARQSWETQYFGPGTRLLVL.

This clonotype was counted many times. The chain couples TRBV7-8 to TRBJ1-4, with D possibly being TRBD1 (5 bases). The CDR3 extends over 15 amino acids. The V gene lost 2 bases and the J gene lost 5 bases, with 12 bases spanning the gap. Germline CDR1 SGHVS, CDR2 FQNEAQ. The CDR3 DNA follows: TGTGCCAGCAGCTTACGGCAGGGAAGGAATGAAAAACTGTTTTTT. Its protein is CASSLRQGRNEKLFF. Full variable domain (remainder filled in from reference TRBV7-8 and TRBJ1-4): GAGVSQSPRYKVAKRGQDVALRCDPISGHVSLFWYQQALGQGPEFLTYFQNEAQLDKSGLPSDRFFAERPEGSVSTLKIQRTQQEDSAVYLCASSLRQGRNEKLFFGSGTQLSVL.

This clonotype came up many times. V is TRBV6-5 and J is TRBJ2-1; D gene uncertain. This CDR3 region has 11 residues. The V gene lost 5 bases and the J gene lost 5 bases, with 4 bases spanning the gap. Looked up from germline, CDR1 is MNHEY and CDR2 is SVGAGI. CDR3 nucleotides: TGTGCCAGCAGTGGGGACAATGAGCAGTTCTTC. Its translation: CASSGDNEQFF.

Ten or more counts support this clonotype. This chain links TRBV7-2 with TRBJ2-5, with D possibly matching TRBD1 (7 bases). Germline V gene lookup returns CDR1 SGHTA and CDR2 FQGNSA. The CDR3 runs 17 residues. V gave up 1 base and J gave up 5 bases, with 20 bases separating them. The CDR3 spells CASSLGLWRGREETQYF. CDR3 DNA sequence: TGTGCCAGCAGCTTAGGGTTATGGAGGGGGCGCGAGGAGACCCAGTACTTC.

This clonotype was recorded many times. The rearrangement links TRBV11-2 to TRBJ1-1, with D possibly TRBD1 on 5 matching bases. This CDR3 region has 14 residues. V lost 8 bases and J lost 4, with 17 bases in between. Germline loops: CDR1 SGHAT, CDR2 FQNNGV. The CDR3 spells CASRVEGRVTEAFF. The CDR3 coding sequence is TGTGCCAGCCGTGTGGAGGGGCGCGTCACTGAAGCTTTCTTT.